Following are 13 T cell receptor beta chains from one sample sequenced in a study of radiotherapy plus CTLA-4 blockade in lung cancer (dated by TCRdb to between 2018 and 2020). The library was obtained by the immunoSEQ multiplex PCR assay. TCRdb took this table from immuneACCESS and kept in-frame rearrangements with V and J called. Such tables lack part of the clones; where checked against another copy, unresolved V genes explain under half of the gap, and the rest is unexplained. The sample table shows just over 60,000 clones, and about 80% are seen once. 4% to 5% of the sample lies in the top ten. The sequencing used peripheral blood, collected from a patient treated with radiotherapy plus ipilimumab. These receptors originate from a human donor with non-small cell lung cancer who had a complete response to radiotherapy plus ipilimumab.

V usage is TRBV7-8 and J usage is TRBJ2-5, with D uncertain. The length of the CDR3 is 13 residues. V lost 5 bases, J lost 5 bases, and 12 bases lay in between. Looked up from germline, CDR1 is SGHVS and CDR2 is FQNEAQ. Written as DNA, the CDR3 is TGTGCCAGCAGCATAACTGAGCAGGAGACCCAGTACTTC. Protein sequence: CASSITEQETQYF.

CDR3 DNA: TGTGCCAGCAGCCGGGACAACTACGAGCAGTACGTC. This codes for CASSRDNYEQYV. This chain uses TRBV5-4 with TRBJ2-7, with D tentatively TRBD1 (6 bases). This CDR3 contains 12 residues. Germline V CDR1 and CDR2: SGHNT, YYREEE (reference sequence). V dropped 4 bases and J dropped 3 bases, with 8 bases sitting between them.

The chain links TRBV30 to TRBJ1-6, with D hard to call. V dropped 0 bases and J dropped 9 bases, with 9 bases sitting between them. The germline V gene encodes CDR1 GTSNPN and CDR2 SVGIG (reference sequence). The CDR3 spans 13 residues. The CDR3 nucleotides are TGTGCCTGGAGTGTAACCCTCGGTTCACCCCTCCACTTT. Protein: CAWSVTLGSPLHF.

There are a few counts of this clone. The chain couples TRBV7-6 to TRBJ2-1; no clear D. This CDR3 is built from 12 residues. Germline V gives CDR1 SGHVS, CDR2 FNYEAQ. V lost 5 bases to trimming and J lost 9 bases, with 11 bases between them. The CDR3 loop reads CASSDRWTEQFF. The CDR3 nucleotides read TGTGCCAGCAGCGATCGGTGGACTGAGCAGTTCTTC.

The chain has TRBV18 and TRBJ1-1; 7 nucleotides line up with TRBD1. The CDR3 spans 21 residues. Germline values: CDR1 KGHSH, CDR2 LQKENI. V shed 0 bases and J 1 base; nucleotides not matched to a gene: 20. Here the CDR3 DNA reads TGTGCCAGCTCACCACCGGAGACAGGGCGGCCCCAACCTTCAGCGAACACTGAAGCTTTCTTT. Protein: CASSPPETGRPQPSANTEAFF. The full variable domain, rest sourced from reference TRBV18 and TRBJ1-1, is NAGVMQNPRHLVRRRGQEARLRCSPMKGHSHVYWYRQLPEEGLKFMVYLQKENIIDESGMPKERFSAEFPKEGPSILRIQQVVRGDSAAYFCASSPPETGRPQPSANTEAFFGQGTRLTVV.

This clone was seen a handful of times. The DNA for the CDR3 is TGCGCCAGCAGTGAAGACCCTGGGAACAATGAGCAGTTCTTC. This encodes CASSEDPGNNEQFF. V usage is TRBV10-1 and J usage is TRBJ2-1; D gene ambiguous. There are 14 residues in the CDR3. V shed 3 bases and J shed 5 bases, with 11 bases lying between them. Germline V gene lookup returns CDR1 WNHNN and CDR2 SYGVQD (reference sequence).

The genes are TRBV27 and TRBJ2-7; perhaps TRBD2 as D (6 bases). The CDR3 loop spans 10 amino acids. CDR1 MNHEY and CDR2 SMNVEV come from the germline V gene (reference sequence). CDR3 in DNA: TGTGCCAGCACCCCGGGAGTAGTTAGCGTC. This gives the protein CASTPGVVSV.

The chain couples TRBV11-2 to TRBJ2-5, with D unclear. V shed 1 base and J shed 2 bases, with 8 bases lying between them. The CDR3 contains 14 residues. From germline, CDR1 is SGHAT and CDR2 FQNNGV. The CDR3 sequence is CASSLGSRQETQYF. CDR3 bases: TGTGCCAGCAGCTTAGGAAGCAGACAAGAGACCCAGTACTTC.

The chain has TRBV18 and TRBJ1-2, with D maybe TRBD1 (6 bases). Looked up from germline, CDR1 is KGHSH and CDR2 is LQKENI. Trimming stripped 4 bases from V and 8 bases from J, with 20 bases between. The length of the CDR3 is 15 residues. The CDR3 DNA reads as TGTGCCAGCTCACTATCCCCAGGGGCGAGGGAAGGCTACACCTTC. Protein sequence: CASSLSPGAREGYTF. The complete variable domain, with remaining parts taken from reference TRBV18 and TRBJ1-2, reads NAGVMQNPRHLVRRRGQEARLRCSPMKGHSHVYWYRQLPEEGLKFMVYLQKENIIDESGMPKERFSAEFPKEGPSILRIQQVVRGDSAAYFCASSLSPGAREGYTFGSGTRLTVV.

The chain employs TRBV30 and TRBJ2-4; the D gene is possibly TRBD2 (5 bases). The V gene's germline CDR1 is GTSNPN and CDR2 SVGIG (reference sequence). The CDR3 is 16 amino acids. The V end was cut by 2 bases, the J end by 5 bases, with 19 bases between. The CDR3 bases are TGTGCCTGGAGTCCCCCGATATCCCGGACTCAAAACATTCAGTACTTC. Encoded protein: CAWSPPISRTQNIQYF.

CDR3 loop: CARPPRQGEDYGYTF. The CDR3 DNA is TGCGCCAGGCCTCCCCGACAGGGGGAGGACTATGGCTACACCTTC. The genes are TRBV10-1 and TRBJ1-2; 9 positions agree with TRBD1. Germline CDR1 is WNHNN and CDR2 is SYGVQD (reference sequence). The CDR3 loop spans 15 amino acids. The V segment lost 9 bases and the J segment 3 bases; nucleotides outside the gene matches: 11.

The V call is TRBV25-1, the J call TRBJ2-3; tentatively, D is TRBD1 (6 bases). CDR1 and CDR2 from the germline V gene are MGHDK and SYGVNS. Trimming took off 4 bases at V and 0 bases at J, with 14 bases between the two ends. The CDR3 length is 16 residues. This CDR3 reads CASSVPQGVSTDTQYF. CDR3 coding DNA: TGTGCCAGCAGTGTCCCACAGGGCGTTAGCACAGATACGCAGTATTTT.

This clone was counted once. V is TRBV7-9 and J is TRBJ2-2; possibly TRBD2 for D (5 bases). CDR1 and CDR2 from the germline V gene are SEHNR and FQNEAQ (reference sequence). V was trimmed by 1 base and J by 1 base, leaving 7 bases between them. The CDR3 contains 15 residues. CDR3 loop: CASSLGGQNTGELFF. The CDR3, as DNA: TGTGCCAGCAGCTTAGGAGGGCAGAACACCGGGGAGCTGTTTTTT.